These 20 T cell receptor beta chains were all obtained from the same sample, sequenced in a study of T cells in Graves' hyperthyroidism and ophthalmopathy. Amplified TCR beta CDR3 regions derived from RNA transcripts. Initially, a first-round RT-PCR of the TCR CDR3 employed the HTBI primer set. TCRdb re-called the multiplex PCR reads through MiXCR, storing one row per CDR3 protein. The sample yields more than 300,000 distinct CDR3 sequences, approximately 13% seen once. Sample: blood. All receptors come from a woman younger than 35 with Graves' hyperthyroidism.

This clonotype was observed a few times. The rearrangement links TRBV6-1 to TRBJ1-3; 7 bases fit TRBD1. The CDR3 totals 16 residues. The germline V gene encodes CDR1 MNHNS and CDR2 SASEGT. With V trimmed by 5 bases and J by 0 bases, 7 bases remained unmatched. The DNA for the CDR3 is TGTGCCAGCAGTCCGGGACAGCTTTTCTCTGGAAACACCATATATTTT. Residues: CASSPGQLFSGNTIYF.

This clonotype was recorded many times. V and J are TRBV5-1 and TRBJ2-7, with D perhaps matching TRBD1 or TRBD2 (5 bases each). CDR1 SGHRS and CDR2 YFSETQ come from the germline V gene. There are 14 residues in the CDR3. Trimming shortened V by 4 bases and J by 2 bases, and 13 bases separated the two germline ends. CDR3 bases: TGCGCCAGCAGCCACCGGGACGGAACCTACGAGCAGTACTTC. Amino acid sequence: CASSHRDGTYEQYF.

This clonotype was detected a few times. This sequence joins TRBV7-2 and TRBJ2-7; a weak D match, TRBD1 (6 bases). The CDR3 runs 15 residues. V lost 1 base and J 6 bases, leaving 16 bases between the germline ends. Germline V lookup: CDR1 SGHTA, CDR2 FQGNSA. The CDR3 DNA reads TGTGCCAGCAGCTTAGAACAGGGTGTCCCCTCCGAGCAGTACTTC. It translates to CASSLEQGVPSEQYF.

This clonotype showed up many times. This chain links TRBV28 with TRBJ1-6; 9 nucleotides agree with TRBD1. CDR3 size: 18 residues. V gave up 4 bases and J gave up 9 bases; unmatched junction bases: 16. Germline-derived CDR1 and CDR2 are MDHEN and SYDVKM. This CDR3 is CASSYLTGGSAMGSPLHF. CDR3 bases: TGTGCCAGCAGTTACCTTACAGGGGGCTCAGCGATGGGTTCACCCCTCCACTTT. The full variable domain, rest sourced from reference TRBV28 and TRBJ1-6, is DVKVTQSSRYLVKRTGEKVFLECVQDMDHENMFWYRQDPGLGLRLIYFSYDVKMKEKGDIPEGYSVSREKKERFSLILESASTNQTSMYLCASSYLTGGSAMGSPLHFGNGTRLTVT.

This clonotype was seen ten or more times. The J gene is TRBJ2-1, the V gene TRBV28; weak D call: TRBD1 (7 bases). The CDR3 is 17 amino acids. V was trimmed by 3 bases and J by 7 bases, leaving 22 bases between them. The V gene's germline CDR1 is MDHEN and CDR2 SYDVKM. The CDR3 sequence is CASSLPQGGDSLNEQFF. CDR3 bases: TGTGCCAGCAGTTTGCCCCAGGGGGGCGATTCCCTTAATGAGCAGTTCTTC.

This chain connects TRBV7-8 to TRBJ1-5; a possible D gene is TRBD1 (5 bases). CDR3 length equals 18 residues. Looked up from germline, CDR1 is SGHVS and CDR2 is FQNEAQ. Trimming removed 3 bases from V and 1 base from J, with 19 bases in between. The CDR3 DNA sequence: TGTGCCAGCAGCTTGGCCCGTACACTAGACAGAAGCAATCAGCCCCAGCATTTT. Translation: CASSLARTLDRSNQPQHF.

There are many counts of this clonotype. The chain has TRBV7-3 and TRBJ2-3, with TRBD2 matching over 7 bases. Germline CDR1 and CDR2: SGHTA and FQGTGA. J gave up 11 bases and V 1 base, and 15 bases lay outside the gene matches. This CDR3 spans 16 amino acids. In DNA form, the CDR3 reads TGTGCCAGCAGCTTAAGGGCACGCGGGGGATTATCCGGGCAGTATTTT. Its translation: CASSLRARGGLSGQYF.

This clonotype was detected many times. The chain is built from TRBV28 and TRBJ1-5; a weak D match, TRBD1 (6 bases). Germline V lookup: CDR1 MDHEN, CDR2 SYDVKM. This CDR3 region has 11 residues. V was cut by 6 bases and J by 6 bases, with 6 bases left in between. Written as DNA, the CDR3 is TGTGCCAGCAGGGGGGCTCAGCCCCAGCATTTT. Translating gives CASRGAQPQHF. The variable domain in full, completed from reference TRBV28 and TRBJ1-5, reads DVKVTQSSRYLVKRTGEKVFLECVQDMDHENMFWYRQDPGLGLRLIYFSYDVKMKEKGDIPEGYSVSREKKERFSLILESASTNQTSMYLCASRGAQPQHFGDGTRLSIL.

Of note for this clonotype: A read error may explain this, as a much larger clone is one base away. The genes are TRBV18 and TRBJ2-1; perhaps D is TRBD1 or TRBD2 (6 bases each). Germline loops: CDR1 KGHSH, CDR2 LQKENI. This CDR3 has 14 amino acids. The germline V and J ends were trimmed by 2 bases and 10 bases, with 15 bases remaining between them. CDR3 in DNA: TGTGCCAGCTCACCAAGGGCAGGGGAGGAAGAGCAGTTCTTC. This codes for CASSPRAGEEEQFF.

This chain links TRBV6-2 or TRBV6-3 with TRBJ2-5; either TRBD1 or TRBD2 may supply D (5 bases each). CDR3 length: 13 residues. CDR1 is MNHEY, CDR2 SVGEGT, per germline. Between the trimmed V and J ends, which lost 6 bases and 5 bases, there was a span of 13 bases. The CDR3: CASRPGRRETQYF. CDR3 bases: TGTGCCAGCAGGCCGGGACGCCGGGAGACCCAGTACTTC.

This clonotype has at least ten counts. CDR3: CASSSRRQPNSNQPQHF. CDR3 nucleotide sequence: TGTGCCAGCAGTTCGAGAAGACAGCCCAATTCCAATCAGCCCCAGCATTTT. The rearrangement uses TRBV12-3 or TRBV12-4 and TRBJ1-5, with a weak D call TRBD1 (5 bases). There are 17 residues in the CDR3. Trimming left V 4 bases short and J 3 bases short, with 19 bases between.

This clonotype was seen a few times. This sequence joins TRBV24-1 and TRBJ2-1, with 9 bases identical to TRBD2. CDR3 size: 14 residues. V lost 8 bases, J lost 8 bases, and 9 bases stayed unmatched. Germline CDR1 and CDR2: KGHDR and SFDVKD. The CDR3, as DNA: TGTGCCACCACCAGAGCGGGAGGTGGGGATGAGCAGTTCTTC. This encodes CATTRAGGGDEQFF.

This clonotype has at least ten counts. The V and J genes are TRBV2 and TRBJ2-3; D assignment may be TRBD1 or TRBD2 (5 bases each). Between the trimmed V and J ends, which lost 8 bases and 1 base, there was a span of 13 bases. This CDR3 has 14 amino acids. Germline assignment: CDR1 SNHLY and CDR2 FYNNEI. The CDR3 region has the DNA TGTGCCAGCCTAATGGGGGTTGGCACAGATACGCAGTATTTT. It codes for CASLMGVGTDTQYF.

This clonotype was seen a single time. The CDR3 DNA reads TGTGCCAGCAGTGAAGTCAGAATCTATGGCTACACCTTC. Encoded protein: CASSEVRIYGYTF. The V and J genes are TRBV6-1 and TRBJ1-2, with D hard to call. The V gene lost 1 base and the J gene lost 4 bases, with 7 bases spanning the gap. Per the germline V gene, CDR1 is MNHNS and CDR2 is SASEGT. The CDR3 consists of 13 residues.

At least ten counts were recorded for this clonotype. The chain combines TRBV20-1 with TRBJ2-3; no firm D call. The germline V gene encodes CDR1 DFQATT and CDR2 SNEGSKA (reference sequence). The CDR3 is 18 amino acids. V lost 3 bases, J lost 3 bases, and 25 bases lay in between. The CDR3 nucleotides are TGCAGTGCTAGTGACTTCCCATCAGGCCTTAGAGTAACAGATACGCAGTATTTT. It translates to CSASDFPSGLRVTDTQYF.

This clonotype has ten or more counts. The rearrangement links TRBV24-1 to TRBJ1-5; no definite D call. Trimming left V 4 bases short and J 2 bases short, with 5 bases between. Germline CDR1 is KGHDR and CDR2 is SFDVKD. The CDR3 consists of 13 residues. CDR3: CATSEDGNQPQHF. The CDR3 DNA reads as TGTGCCACCAGTGAGGATGGCAATCAGCCCCAGCATTTT.

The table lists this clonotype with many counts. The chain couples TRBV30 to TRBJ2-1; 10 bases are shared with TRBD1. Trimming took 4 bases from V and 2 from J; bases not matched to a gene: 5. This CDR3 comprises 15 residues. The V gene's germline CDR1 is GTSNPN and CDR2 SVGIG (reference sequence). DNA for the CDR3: TGTGCCTGGACCGACGGGACAGGGGCCTACAATGAGCAGTTCTTC. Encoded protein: CAWTDGTGAYNEQFF.

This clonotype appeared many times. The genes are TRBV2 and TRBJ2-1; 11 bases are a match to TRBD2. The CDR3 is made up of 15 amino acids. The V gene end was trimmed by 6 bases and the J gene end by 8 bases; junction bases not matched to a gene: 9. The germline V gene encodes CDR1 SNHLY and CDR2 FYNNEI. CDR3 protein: CASSLTGTSGDEQFF. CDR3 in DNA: TGTGCCAGCAGCCTCACCGGGACTAGCGGCGATGAGCAGTTCTTC.

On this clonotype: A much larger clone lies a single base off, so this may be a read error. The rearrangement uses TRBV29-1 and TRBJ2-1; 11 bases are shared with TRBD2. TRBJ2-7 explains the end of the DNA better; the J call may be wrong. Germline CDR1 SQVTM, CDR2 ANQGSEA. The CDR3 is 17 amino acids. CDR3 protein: CSVEDALAGGLYNEQYF. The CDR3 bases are TGCAGCGTTGAAGACGCCTTAGCGGGAGGGCTCTACAATGAGCAGTACTTC.

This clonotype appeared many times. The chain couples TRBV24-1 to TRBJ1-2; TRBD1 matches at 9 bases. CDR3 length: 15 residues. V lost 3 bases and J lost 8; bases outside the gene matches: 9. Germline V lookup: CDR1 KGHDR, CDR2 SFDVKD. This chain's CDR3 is CATSDGNRGPGGYTF. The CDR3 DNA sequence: TGTGCCACCAGTGATGGGAACAGGGGGCCGGGGGGCTACACCTTC.